This TCR beta chain was identified during a study of blood T cell repertoires in COVID-19. Using immunoSEQ multiplex PCR, the repertoire was profiled, and TCRdb retains in-frame clones only, with some absent. The data contain some 530,000 clones, approximately 86% of them singletons. This clone was seen once. What was sequenced was PBMCs or T cells enriched from blood (not recorded which). This TCR derives from a woman aged 60 to 75 who had recovered from COVID-19.

CDR3 nucleotide sequence: TGTGCCAGCAGCCCAGGGCTAGTCATCGCCGGGGAGCTGTTTTTT. The encoded protein is CASSPGLVIAGELFF. This sequence joins TRBV7-2 and TRBJ2-2; perhaps TRBD1 as D (5 bases). The CDR3 is 15 amino acids. CDR1 is SGHTA, CDR2 FQGNSA, per germline. The V end lost 5 bases, the J end lost 6 bases, and 16 bases lay between the germline ends.